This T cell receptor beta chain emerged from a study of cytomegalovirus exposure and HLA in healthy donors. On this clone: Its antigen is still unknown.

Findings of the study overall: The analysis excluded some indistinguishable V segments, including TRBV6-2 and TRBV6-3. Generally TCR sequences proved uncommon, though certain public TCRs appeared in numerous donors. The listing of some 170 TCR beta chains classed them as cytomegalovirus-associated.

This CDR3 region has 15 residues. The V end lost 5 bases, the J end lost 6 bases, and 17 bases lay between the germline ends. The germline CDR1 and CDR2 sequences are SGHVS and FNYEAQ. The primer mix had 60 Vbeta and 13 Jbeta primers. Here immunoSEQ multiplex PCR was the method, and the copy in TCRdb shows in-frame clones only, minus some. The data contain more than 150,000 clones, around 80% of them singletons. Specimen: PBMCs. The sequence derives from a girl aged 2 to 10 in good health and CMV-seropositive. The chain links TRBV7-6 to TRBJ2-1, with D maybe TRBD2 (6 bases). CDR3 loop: CASSRGSRQLNEQFF. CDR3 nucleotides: TGTGCCAGCAGCCGGGGGAGTAGGCAGCTCAATGAGCAGTTCTTC.